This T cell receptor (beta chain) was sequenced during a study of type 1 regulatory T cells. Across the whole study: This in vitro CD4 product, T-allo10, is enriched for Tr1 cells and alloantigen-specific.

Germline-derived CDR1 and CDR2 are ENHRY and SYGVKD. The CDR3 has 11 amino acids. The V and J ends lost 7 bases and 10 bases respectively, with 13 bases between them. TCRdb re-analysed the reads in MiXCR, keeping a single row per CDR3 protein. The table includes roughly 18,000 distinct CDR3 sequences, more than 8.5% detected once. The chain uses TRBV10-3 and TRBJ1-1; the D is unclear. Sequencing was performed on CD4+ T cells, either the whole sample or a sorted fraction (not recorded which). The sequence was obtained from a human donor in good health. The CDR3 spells CAIKAQGAAFF. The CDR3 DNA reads TGTGCCATCAAGGCCCAAGGCGCAGCTTTCTTT.